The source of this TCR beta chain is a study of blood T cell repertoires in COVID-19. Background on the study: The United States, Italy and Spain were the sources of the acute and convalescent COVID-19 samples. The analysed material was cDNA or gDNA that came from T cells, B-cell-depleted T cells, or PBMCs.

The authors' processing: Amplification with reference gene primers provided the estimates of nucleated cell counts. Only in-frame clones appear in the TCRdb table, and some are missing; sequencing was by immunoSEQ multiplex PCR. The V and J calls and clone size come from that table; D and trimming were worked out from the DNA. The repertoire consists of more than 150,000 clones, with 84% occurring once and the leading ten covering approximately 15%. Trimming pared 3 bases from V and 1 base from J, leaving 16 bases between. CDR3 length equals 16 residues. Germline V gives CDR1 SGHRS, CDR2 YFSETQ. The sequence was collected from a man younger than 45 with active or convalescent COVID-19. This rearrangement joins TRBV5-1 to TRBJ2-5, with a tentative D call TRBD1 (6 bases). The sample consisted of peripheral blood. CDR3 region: CASSYPTGSPQETQYF. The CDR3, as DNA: TGCGCCAGCAGCTATCCAACAGGGTCCCCCCAAGAGACCCAGTACTTC.